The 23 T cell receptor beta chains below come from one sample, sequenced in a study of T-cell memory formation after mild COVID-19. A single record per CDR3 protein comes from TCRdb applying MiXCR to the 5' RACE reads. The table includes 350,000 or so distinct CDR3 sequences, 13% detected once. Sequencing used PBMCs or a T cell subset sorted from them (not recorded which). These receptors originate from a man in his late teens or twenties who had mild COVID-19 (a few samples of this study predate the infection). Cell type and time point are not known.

The CDR3 region has the DNA TGTGCCAGCAGCCCTTGGACGGGAGAGACCCAGTACTTC. The encoded protein is CASSPWTGETQYF. The chain links TRBV5-4 to TRBJ2-5; D gene ambiguous. The CDR3 covers 13 residues. V was cut by 4 bases and J by 4 bases, with 11 bases left in between. Germline loops: CDR1 SGHNT, CDR2 YYREEE (reference sequence).

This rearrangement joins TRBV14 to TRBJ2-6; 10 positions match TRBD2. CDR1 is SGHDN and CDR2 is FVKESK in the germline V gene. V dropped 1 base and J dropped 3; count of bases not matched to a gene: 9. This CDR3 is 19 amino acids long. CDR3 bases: TGTGCCAGCAGCCAAGTCCCAGCGGGGGGGATATTTGGGGCCAACGTCCTGACTTTC. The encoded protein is CASSQVPAGGIFGANVLTF.

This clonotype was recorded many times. CDR3 sequence: CASSLDQGGSDTQYF. The CDR3 DNA reads TGTGCCAGCAGCTTGGACCAGGGAGGTTCAGATACGCAGTATTTT. The chain uses TRBV5-6 and TRBJ2-3; possible D gene TRBD2, 6 bases. Germline loops: CDR1 SGHDT, CDR2 YYEEEE. This CDR3 is 15 amino acids long. V was pared by 0 bases and J by 4 bases, with 12 bases between. Together with reference TRBV5-6 and TRBJ2-3, the CDR3 gives the full variable domain: DAGVTQSPTHLIKTRGQQVTLRCSPKSGHDTVSWYQQALGQGPQFIFQYYEEEERQRGNFPDRFSGHQFPNYSSELNVNALLLGDSALYLCASSLDQGGSDTQYFGPGTRLTVL.

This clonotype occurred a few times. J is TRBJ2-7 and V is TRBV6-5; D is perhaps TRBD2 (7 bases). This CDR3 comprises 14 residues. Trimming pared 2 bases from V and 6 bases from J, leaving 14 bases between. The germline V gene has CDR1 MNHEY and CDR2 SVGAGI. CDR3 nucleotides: TGTGCCAGCAGTTACGAGGGGGGGCTCTCCGAGCAGTACTTC. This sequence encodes CASSYEGGLSEQYF.

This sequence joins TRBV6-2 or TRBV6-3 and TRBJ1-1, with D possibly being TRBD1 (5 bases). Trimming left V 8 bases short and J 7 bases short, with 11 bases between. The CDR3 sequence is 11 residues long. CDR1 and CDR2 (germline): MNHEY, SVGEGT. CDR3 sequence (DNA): TGTGCCAGCGACCAGGGAGGTGAAGCTTTCTTT. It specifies CASDQGGEAFF.

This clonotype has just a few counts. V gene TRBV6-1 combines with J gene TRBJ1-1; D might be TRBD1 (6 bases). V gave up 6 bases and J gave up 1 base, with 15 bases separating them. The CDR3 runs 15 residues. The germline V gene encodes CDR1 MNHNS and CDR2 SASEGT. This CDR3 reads CASSRGPGTNTEAFF. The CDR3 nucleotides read TGTGCCAGCAGCCGGGGGCCTGGCACGAACACTGAAGCTTTCTTT.

The CDR3 nucleotides read TGTGCCAGCAGCCAAGAACTACGTAGGGCAACTGCAACTAATGAAAAACTGTTTTTT. It translates to CASSQELRRATATNEKLFF. This chain connects TRBV4-2 to TRBJ1-4; D gene uncertain. Per the germline V gene, CDR1 is LGHNA and CDR2 is YNFKEQ. V was trimmed by 0 bases and J by 0 bases, leaving 17 bases between them. The CDR3 spans 19 residues.

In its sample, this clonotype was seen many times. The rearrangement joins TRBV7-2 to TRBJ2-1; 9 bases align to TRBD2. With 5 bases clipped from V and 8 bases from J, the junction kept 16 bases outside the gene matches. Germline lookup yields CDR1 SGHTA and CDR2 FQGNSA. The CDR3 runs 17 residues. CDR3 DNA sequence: TGTGCCAGCAGCCCAGTGACACAGCGGGGGGCTTTTTATGAGCAGTTCTTC. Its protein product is CASSPVTQRGAFYEQFF. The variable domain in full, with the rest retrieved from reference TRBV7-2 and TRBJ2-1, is GAGVSQSPSNKVTEKGKDVELRCDPISGHTALYWYRQSLGQGLEFLIYFQGNSAPDKSGLPSDRFSAERTGGSVSTLTIQRTQQEDSAVYLCASSPVTQRGAFYEQFFGPGTRLTVL.

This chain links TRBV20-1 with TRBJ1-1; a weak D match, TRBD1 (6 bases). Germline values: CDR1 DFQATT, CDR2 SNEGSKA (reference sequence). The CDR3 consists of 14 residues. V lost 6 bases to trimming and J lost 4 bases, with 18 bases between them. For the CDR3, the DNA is TGCAGTGCCGCACTGACAGGACTCGGCACTGAAGCTTTCTTT. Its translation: CSAALTGLGTEAFF.

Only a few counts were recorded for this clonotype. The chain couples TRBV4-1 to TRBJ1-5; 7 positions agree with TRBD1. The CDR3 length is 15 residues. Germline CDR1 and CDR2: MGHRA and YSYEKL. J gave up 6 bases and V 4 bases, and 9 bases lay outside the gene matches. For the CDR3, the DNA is TGCGCCAGCAGCCCTTACGAGGGGGCTGGTCAGCCCCAGCATTTT. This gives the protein CASSPYEGAGQPQHF.

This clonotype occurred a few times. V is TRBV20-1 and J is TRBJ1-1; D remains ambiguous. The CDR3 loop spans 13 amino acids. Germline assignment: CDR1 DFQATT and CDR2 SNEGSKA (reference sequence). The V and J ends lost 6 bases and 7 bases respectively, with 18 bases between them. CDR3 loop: CSARTSVGSEAFF. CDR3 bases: TGCAGTGCCAGGACTAGCGTAGGGAGTGAAGCTTTCTTT.

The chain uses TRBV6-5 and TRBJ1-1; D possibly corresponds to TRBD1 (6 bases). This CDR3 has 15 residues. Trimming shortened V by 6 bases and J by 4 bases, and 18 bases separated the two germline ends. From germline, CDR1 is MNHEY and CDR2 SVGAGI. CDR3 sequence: CASSPGQFGGTEAFF. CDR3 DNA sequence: TGTGCCAGCAGCCCCGGACAGTTCGGCGGCACTGAAGCTTTCTTT.

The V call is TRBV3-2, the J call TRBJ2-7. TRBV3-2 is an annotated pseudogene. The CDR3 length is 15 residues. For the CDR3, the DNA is TGTGCCAGCAGCCAACAAAGAGCCACAGACCACGAGCAGTACGTC. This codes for CASSQQRATDHEQYV.

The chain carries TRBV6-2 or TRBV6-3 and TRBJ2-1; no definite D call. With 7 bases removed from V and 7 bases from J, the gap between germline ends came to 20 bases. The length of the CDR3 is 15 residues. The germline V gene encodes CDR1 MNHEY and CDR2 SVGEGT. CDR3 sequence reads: CASTQRAVIWNEQFF. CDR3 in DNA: TGTGCCAGCACGCAACGGGCCGTAATCTGGAATGAGCAGTTCTTC.

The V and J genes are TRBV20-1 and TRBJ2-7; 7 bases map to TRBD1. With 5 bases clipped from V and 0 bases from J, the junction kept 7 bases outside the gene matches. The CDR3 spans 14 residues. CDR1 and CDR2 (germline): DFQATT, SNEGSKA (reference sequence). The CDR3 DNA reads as TGCAGTGCTCTAGGGACAGTTCGCTCCTACGAGCAGTACTTC. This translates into CSALGTVRSYEQYF.

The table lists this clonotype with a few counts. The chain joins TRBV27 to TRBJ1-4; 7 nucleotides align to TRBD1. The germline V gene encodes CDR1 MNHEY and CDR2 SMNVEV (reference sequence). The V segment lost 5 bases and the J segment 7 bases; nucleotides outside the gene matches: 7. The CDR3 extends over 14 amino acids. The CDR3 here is CASSLRRGGEKLFF. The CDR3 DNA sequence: TGTGCCAGCAGTCTACGCAGGGGGGGTGAAAAACTGTTTTTT.

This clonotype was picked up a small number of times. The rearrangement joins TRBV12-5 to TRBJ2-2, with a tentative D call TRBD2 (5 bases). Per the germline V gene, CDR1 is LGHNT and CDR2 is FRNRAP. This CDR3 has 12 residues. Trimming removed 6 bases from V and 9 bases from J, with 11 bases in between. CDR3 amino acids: CASGGVRRELFF. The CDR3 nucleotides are TGTGCTAGTGGCGGGGTACGCAGGGAGCTGTTTTTT.

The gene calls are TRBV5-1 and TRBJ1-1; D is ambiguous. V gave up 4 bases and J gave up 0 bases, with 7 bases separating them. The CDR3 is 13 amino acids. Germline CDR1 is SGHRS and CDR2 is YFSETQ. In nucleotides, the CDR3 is TGCGCCAGCAGCCCGGATGTGAACACTGAAGCTTTCTTT. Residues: CASSPDVNTEAFF.

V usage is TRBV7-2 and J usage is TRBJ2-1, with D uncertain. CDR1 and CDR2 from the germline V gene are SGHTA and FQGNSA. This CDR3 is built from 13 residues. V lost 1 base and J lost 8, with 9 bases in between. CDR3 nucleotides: TGTGCCAGCAGCTTAGAGGTTGGGTATGAGCAGTTCTTC. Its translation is CASSLEVGYEQFF.

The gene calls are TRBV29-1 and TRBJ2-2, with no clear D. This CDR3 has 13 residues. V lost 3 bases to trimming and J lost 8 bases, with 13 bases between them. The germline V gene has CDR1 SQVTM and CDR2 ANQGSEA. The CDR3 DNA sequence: TGCAGCGTTGATATAGACCCATGGGGGGAGCTGTTTTTT. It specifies CSVDIDPWGELFF.

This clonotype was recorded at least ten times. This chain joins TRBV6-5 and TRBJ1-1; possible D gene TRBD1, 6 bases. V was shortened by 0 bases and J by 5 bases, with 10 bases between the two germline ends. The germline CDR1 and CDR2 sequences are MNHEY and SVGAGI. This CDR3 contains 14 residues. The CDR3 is CASSYSGGRTEAFF. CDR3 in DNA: TGTGCCAGCAGTTACTCGGGGGGGCGTACTGAAGCTTTCTTT.

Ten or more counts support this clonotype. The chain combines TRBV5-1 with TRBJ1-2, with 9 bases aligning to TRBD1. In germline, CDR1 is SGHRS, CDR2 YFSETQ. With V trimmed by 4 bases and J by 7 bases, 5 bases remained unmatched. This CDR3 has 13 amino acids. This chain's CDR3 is CASSEGQGSGYTF. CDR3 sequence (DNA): TGCGCCAGCAGCGAGGGACAGGGAAGTGGCTACACCTTC.

The CDR3, as DNA: TGTGCCATCAGTGCTCACGGCGGGGGAGGCCCCGGGGAGCTGTTTTTT. It translates to CAISAHGGGGPGELFF. The V gene is TRBV10-3, the J gene TRBJ2-2, with 7 bases fitting TRBD2. J lost 6 bases, V lost 4 bases, and 11 bases had no gene match. Germline V lookup: CDR1 ENHRY, CDR2 SYGVKD. The CDR3 extends over 16 amino acids.